The sequence of this T cell receptor (beta chain) was determined in a study of OX40 agonist ivuxolimab in advanced cancers. About the study: Across the patients, intravenous ivuxolimab was delivered every 2 weeks at 0.01 to 10 mg/kg. Whole-study findings and limits: The CD4+ and CD8+ T cells in the blood had expanded clonally by week 6 at 0.1 to 3.0 mg/kg. Researchers report that CD8+ T cells had, on average, more expanded clones than CD4+. In the 0.1-3.0 mg/kg groups, partial responders showed among the lowest expansion.

The data were produced by immunoSEQ multiplex PCR, yet TCRdb's version contains in-frame clones alone and is incomplete. Among about 36,000 clones listed, around 77% were seen once. The CDR3 covers 15 residues. V shed 1 base, J shed 4 bases, and the junction held 5 bases outside the gene matches. The germline V gene encodes CDR1 LNHNV and CDR2 YYDKDF (reference sequence). Comments on this clone: No antigen is known for it.

The TCR sequence derives from an adult with an advanced solid tumor such as melanoma, head and neck, liver or kidney cancer. The starting material was CD4+ or CD8+ T cells sorted from blood, obtained in a trial of the OX40 agonist ivuxolimab. This sequence joins TRBV15 and TRBJ2-7; TRBD1 matches 9 bases. The DNA for the CDR3 is TGTGCCACCAGCAGAGGACAGGGGGGGAGATACGAGCAGTACTTC. As protein: CATSRGQGGRYEQYF.